This T cell receptor (beta chain) comes out of a study of blood T cell repertoires in COVID-19. Clones were sequenced by immunoSEQ multiplex PCR, and TCRdb holds only the in-frame ones, with some missing. Of fewer than 200,000 clones in the sample, 82% were seen once. CDR1 and CDR2 (germline): ENHRY, SYGVKD. This CDR3 comprises 12 residues. Trimming removed 3 bases at V and 8 bases at J, with 10 bases between. Adults between roughly 18 and 89 years of age took part from 20 to 25 US areas. V gene TRBV10-3 combines with J gene TRBJ1-2; tentative D call: TRBD1 (5 bases). The sequenced sample consisted of PBMCs or T cells enriched from blood (not recorded which). This receptor was obtained from a woman aged 60 to 75 with acute COVID-19. In DNA form, the CDR3 reads TGTGCCATCAGTGACCGGGGGTACGGCTACACCTTC. This codes for CAISDRGYGYTF.